This T cell receptor beta chain is from a study of CD8 T cells in Susac syndrome. Study-wide findings and caveats: That the number of individuals in its TCR sequencing and HLA analysis was relatively small was acknowledged by the study.

The RNA input was about 0.5 to 1 ug, and it was reverse transcribed with random hexamers. TCRdb passed the immunoSEQ multiplex PCR reads through MiXCR, listing each CDR3 protein once. The sample shows about 130,000 distinct CDR3 sequences, about 95% of them seen only once. Healthy donors constituted the controls, which were matched for age and sex. TEMRA cells were FACS-enriched, and CD8+ and CD4+ T cells were isolated negatively. Concerning this clonotype itself: What it recognizes is unknown.

V trimming: 6 bases; J trimming: 3 bases; junction bases outside the gene matches: 0. Germline V gene sequence: CDR1 MDHEN, CDR2 SYDVKM. The CDR3 covers 12 residues. The chain joins TRBV28 to TRBJ2-7; 9 bases agree with TRBD2. This sequence originates from a human donor in good health. The sequenced material came from CD4+ T cells from PBMCs. CDR3 amino acids: CASRAGGYEQYF. CDR3 coding DNA: TGTGCCAGCAGAGCGGGAGGCTACGAGCAGTACTTC.